Listed below are T cell receptor beta chains from one sample, sequenced in a study of T cells in Graves' hyperthyroidism and ophthalmopathy. TCRdb used MiXCR to reprocess the multiplex PCR reads, holding one entry per CDR3 protein. The table has approximately 610,000 distinct CDR3 sequences, approximately 15% seen once. The sequencing input was blood. These receptors originate from a woman between 35 and 50 years old with Graves' ophthalmopathy. The conserved cysteine and the conserved F or W are not part of the CDR3 here.

TRBV28	TRBJ2-7	ASSLRTGAPYEQY
TRBV6-2/TRBV6-3	TRBJ2-6	ASSYGRGDSGANVLT
TRBV2	TRBJ2-7	ASSEALSYEQY
TRBV7-2	TRBJ2-4	ASSPTDNPTYYNIQY
TRBV4-3	TRBJ2-7	ASSQDFGGTQSSYEQY
TRBV11-2	TRBJ1-1	ASSRLPRQGAPEAF
TRBV12-5	TRBJ1-1	ASGLRTALNTEAF
TRBV30	TRBJ2-4	AWSVVRDISEQNIQY
TRBV7-2	TRBJ2-5	ASSFYGSSYQETQY
TRBV24-1	TRBJ1-2	ATSTGRTDGYT
TRBV15	TRBJ2-7	ATSSSLAGNPWY
TRBV4-1	TRBJ1-1	ASSQVTGNTEAF
TRBV5-1	TRBJ2-5	ASSFTGRRAQETQY
TRBV12-3/TRBV12-4	TRBJ1-3	ASSFSSSGNTIY
TRBV28	TRBJ1-2	ASTLTGQGAEGYT
TRBV30	TRBJ1-2	AWSIRGEGYT
TRBV12-3/TRBV12-4	TRBJ1-1	ASSRTGRAF
TRBV9	TRBJ2-5	ASSGSGTSGRYQETQY
TRBV28	TRBJ1-1	ASSGYGEDNTEAF
TRBV5-6	TRBJ2-5	ASSFYPGTYQETQY
TRBV25-1	TRBJ1-3	ASSEGKGPGNTIY
TRBV13	TRBJ1-1	ASSLSSAGPRNTEAF
TRBV19	TRBJ1-1	ASKLGALNTEAF
TRBV20-1	TRBJ1-2	SARPWTADNYGYT
TRBV6-1	TRBJ1-1	ASSPGLRGSTEAF
TRBV28	TRBJ1-1	ASSWYGGSNTEAF
TRBV5-1	TRBJ2-5	ASSLAHTRETQY
TRBV4-1	TRBJ2-7	ASSQDQGLGVYEQY
TRBV3-1	TRBJ2-5	ASSQGLVGETQY
TRBV29-1	TRBJ2-7	SVDFGRGSYEQY
TRBV20-1	TRBJ2-7	SARDQGGALSYEQY
TRBV3-1	TRBJ1-1	ASSRGWTGGFTEAF
TRBV28	TRBJ2-4	ASSTVVVQY
TRBV20-1	TRBJ1-2	SAGTGQENGYT
TRBV28	TRBJ2-5	ASSFRSGIEETQY
TRBV6-4	TRBJ1-3	ASISGGRPHSGNTIY
TRBV20-1	TRBJ2-7	SAVLESYEQY
TRBV19	TRBJ2-4	ASRPRGAKNIQY
TRBV28	TRBJ2-2	ASSFPGVTGELF
TRBV27	TRBJ1-1	ASSLRGPAEAF
TRBV27	TRBJ1-5	ASSLGQFSNQPQH
TRBV28	TRBJ2-5	ASSSSRLAGGQETQY
TRBV6-2/TRBV6-3	TRBJ1-5	ASSYVALWGGSHRVNQPQH
TRBV7-2	TRBJ1-5	ASSQRYSNQPQH
TRBV4-3	TRBJ1-1	ASSHNRGGEAF
TRBV12-3/TRBV12-4	TRBJ2-2	ASSLMGLAATGELF
TRBV11-2	TRBJ1-2	ASSLSGTGGRANYGYT
TRBV9	TRBJ2-2	ASSVDGVNTGELF
TRBV5-1	TRBJ2-5	ASSVGQTPETQY
TRBV6-1	TRBJ2-7	ASSEGLTVSYEQY
TRBV12-3/TRBV12-4	TRBJ2-7	ASTRGPTSEQY
TRBV24-1	TRBJ1-1	ATTGSGTEAF
TRBV10-3	TRBJ1-2	AITPREGYGYT
TRBV28	TRBJ2-5	ASSNREGETQY
TRBV5-1	TRBJ2-7	ASGTGLGEQY
TRBV20-1	TRBJ1-2	SARENRGLLNYGYT
TRBV20-1	TRBJ2-7	SAAQAGRHHEQY
TRBV27	TRBJ1-2	ASSSPGLSRYT
TRBV6-5	TRBJ1-2	ASSSPGQDYGYT
TRBV19	TRBJ1-5	ASQIGNQPQH